This is a list of T cell receptor beta chains from one sample in a study of identical twins. In TCRdb, the 5' RACE reads were re-called with MiXCR into one record per CDR3 protein. The sample lists a few hundred thousand distinct CDR3 sequences, approximately 9.6% occurring once. These data were also filed under a second study, of yellow fever vaccine responses in identical twins.

The material sequenced was PBMCs. The receptors shown here come from a woman aged 18 to 35 in good health. Both conserved end residues are part of each CDR3. Fields, in order: clone size, J gene, V gene, D gene, CDR3 DNA, CDR3 protein. A D gene is named only where the DNA matches it firmly. Where a row states a size, it is once, few, many or the class of an expanded clone; other rows omit it.

few,TRBJ1-6,TRBV25-1,.,TGTGCCAGCAGTGAATATGAGGACCCCGATCCCAATTCACCCCTCCACTTT,CASSEYEDPDPNSPLHF
few,TRBJ2-2,TRBV10-3,TRBD2,TGTGCCATCAGTCCCCAGGGTAGCGGGGTTATGGCGAACACCGGGGAGCTGTTTTTT,CAISPQGSGVMANTGELFF
many,TRBJ2-7,TRBV12-3/TRBV12-4,.,TGTGCCAGCAGTGCGTTACAGGGCGGTAAATACAAGCAGTACTTC,CASSALQGGKYKQYF
few,TRBJ1-6,TRBV3-1,TRBD1,TGTGCCAGCAGCCAAGTACAGGGGGACTCACCCCTCCACTTT,CASSQVQGDSPLHF
many,TRBJ2-1,TRBV4-1,TRBD2,TGCGCCAGCAGCCAAGGGACTAGCGGGACTCTATACAATGAGCAGTTCTTC,CASSQGTSGTLYNEQFF
.,TRBJ2-6,TRBV4-3,.,.,CASSQDARWGSGANVLIF
few,TRBJ2-3,TRBV27,.,TGTGCCAGCAGTTTATCGCTGGGCGGGTCTAGCACAGATACGCAGTATTTT,CASSLSLGGSSTDTQYF
many,TRBJ1-6,TRBV20-1,.,TGCAGTGCTAGAAGCGGGAATTCACCCCTCCACTTT,CSARSGNSPLHF
few,TRBJ2-1,TRBV6-5,.,TGTGCCAGCAGTTACCGACTAGGCGAGCAGTTCTTC,CASSYRLGEQFF
many,TRBJ2-2,TRBV27,.,TGTGCCAGCAGTCTCAGGAGCACCGGGGAGCTGTTTTTT,CASSLRSTGELFF
many,TRBJ2-7,TRBV27,TRBD2,TGTGCCAGCAGTTTAAGGGGACTAGCGGGAGTTCCGTACGAGCAGTACTTC,CASSLRGLAGVPYEQYF
few,TRBJ1-2,TRBV12-3/TRBV12-4,.,TGTGCCAGCAGTTTAATGGATGCTGGCTACACCTTC,CASSLMDAGYTF
few,TRBJ1-1,TRBV6-6,.,TGTGCCAGCAGAGGACAGTTTAACACTGAAGCTTTCTTT,CASRGQFNTEAFF
few,TRBJ2-7,TRBV27,TRBD2,TGTGCCAGCAGTTTAAGCTACGGACTAGCGGGTGCCGAATCCTACGAGCAGTACTTC,CASSLSYGLAGAESYEQYF
many,TRBJ2-7,TRBV10-3,.,TGTGCCATCACCCCAGGGGACTCCTACGAGCAGTACTTC,CAITPGDSYEQYF
few,TRBJ1-5,TRBV20-1,.,TGCAGTGCTAGGACGCGGGGGCTTAATGGAGGGCAGCCCCAGCATTTT,CSARTRGLNGGQPQHF
many,TRBJ2-7,TRBV20-1,TRBD1,TGCAGTGCTGACAGGGGGACCTCTTCTCGCTACGAGCAGTACTTC,CSADRGTSSRYEQYF
few,TRBJ2-5,TRBV7-2,.,TGTGCCAGCAGCTCGGGGGGCGGGGTGGAGACCCAGTACTTC,CASSSGGGVETQYF
few,TRBJ2-5,TRBV3-1,TRBD2,TGTGCCAGCAGCCAAGATGAAGGACTAGCGGGGGGAATAGAGACCCAGTACTTC,CASSQDEGLAGGIETQYF
many,TRBJ2-5,TRBV28,.,TGTGCCAGCTCCTCAGAGACCCAGTACTTC,CASSSETQYF
.,TRBJ2-1,TRBV6-1,.,TGTGCCAGCAGGGGGGAACTAGCATACAATGAGCAGTTCTTC,CASRGELAYNEQFF
few,TRBJ2-5,TRBV3-1,TRBD2,TGTGCCAGCAGCCGCCTGACTAGCGGGGGGGGGGAAGAAGAGACCCAGTACTTC,CASSRLTSGGGEEETQYF
.,TRBJ1-1,TRBV7-8,.,TGTGCCAGCAGTCCAATTCGTGAAGCTTTCTTT,CASSPIREAFF
.,TRBJ2-1,TRBV4-1,.,TGCGCCAGCAGCCAAGATCCTAGAGAGATTGAGCAGTTCTTC,CASSQDPREIEQFF
.,TRBJ2-6,TRBV5-1,.,TGCGCCAGCAGTTCAGTCGGGATGTCAACTGGGGCCAACGTCCTGACTTTC,CASSSVGMSTGANVLTF
.,TRBJ2-6,TRBV28,.,TGTGCCAGCAGTAGAATTACTGGGGCCAACGTCCTGACTTTC,CASSRITGANVLTF
few,TRBJ2-2,TRBV20-1,.,TGCAGTGCTAGATTCCAGGGAATAACCGGGGAGCTGTTTTTT,CSARFQGITGELFF
few,TRBJ2-1,TRBV5-1,.,TGCGCCAGCAGCTCACTGCCGGACAGCCTATACAATGAGCAGTTCTTC,CASSSLPDSLYNEQFF
many,TRBJ1-2,TRBV20-1,.,TGCAGTGCTAGAGACCCGGACAGCTATGGCTACACCTTC,CSARDPDSYGYTF
.,TRBJ1-4,TRBV12-3/TRBV12-4,.,TGTGCCAGCAGTTTCGCAGGCCAGACTAATGAAAAACTGTTTTTT,CASSFAGQTNEKLFF
many,TRBJ2-3,TRBV10-3,TRBD1,TGTGCCATCAGCGGTGGACAGGTTCCAGATACGCAGTATTTT,CAISGGQVPDTQYF
.,TRBJ2-3,TRBV28,.,TGTGCCAGCAGCACCGGGTCCACAGATACGCGGTATTTT,CASSTGSTDTRYF
many,TRBJ2-7,TRBV14,TRBD2,TGTGCCAGCAGCAGGCCCGGGACTAGCGGGTACGAGCAGTACTTC,CASSRPGTSGYEQYF
many,TRBJ2-2,TRBV30,.,TGTGCCTGGATTTGGGTCACCGGGGAGCTGTTTTTT,CAWIWVTGELFF
.,TRBJ2-7,TRBV20-1,.,TGCAGTGCTAGAAGTCTACGGCAGTACTTC,CSARSLRQYF
few,TRBJ1-1,TRBV27,TRBD1,TGTGCCAGCAGTTTCCTGGGACAGGGTTTGAACACTGAAGCTTTCTTT,CASSFLGQGLNTEAFF
few,TRBJ2-1,TRBV7-2,TRBD1,TGTGCCAGCAGCTTAGAGGGGGCTGGGCAGTTCTTC,CASSLEGAGQFF
few,TRBJ2-5,TRBV12-3/TRBV12-4,.,TGTGCCAGCAGTTTTCGCGGACAGTACGACGGGGAGACCCAGTACTTC,CASSFRGQYDGETQYF
few,TRBJ2-6,TRBV27,TRBD1,TGTGCCAGCAGAGCCCGGGACAGAACTCTGTCTGGGGCCAACGTCCTGACTTTC,CASRARDRTLSGANVLTF
.,TRBJ2-7,TRBV28,.,TGTGCCAGCAGTTCGGTCTCCGCTTACGAGCAGTACTTC,CASSSVSAYEQYF
many,TRBJ2-7,TRBV28,.,TGTGCCAGCAGTTCGACGATGGGACGGGCCTACGAGCAGTACTTC,CASSSTMGRAYEQYF
many,TRBJ2-2,TRBV12-3/TRBV12-4,.,TGTGCCAGCAGTCCCTTGGCCGAACCGAACACCGGGGAGCTGTTTTTT,CASSPLAEPNTGELFF
.,TRBJ2-3,TRBV5-6,.,TGTGCCAGCAGCTTGGAAGCAGAAAGCACAGATACGCAGTATTTT,CASSLEAESTDTQYF
many,TRBJ2-1,TRBV5-1,.,TGCGCCAGCAGCTTTCCCGGGACAAACAATGAGCAGTTCTTC,CASSFPGTNNEQFF
.,TRBJ2-5,TRBV13,.,TGTGCCCTCAGTTTAGGGTTTAGGGTGGGCCCCCCCCAAGAGACCCAGTACTTC,CALSLGFRVGPPQETQYF
.,TRBJ1-2,TRBV7-9,.,TGTGCCAGCAGCTTAGAGGTACCCAGGGTGGATGGCTACACCTTC,CASSLEVPRVDGYTF
many,TRBJ2-3,TRBV12-3/TRBV12-4,.,TGTGCCAGCAGTTCCACCCGGGACGGGAGAGGAGATACGCAGTATTTT,CASSSTRDGRGDTQYF
many,TRBJ2-3,TRBV6-4,.,TGTGCCAGCAGTGACGTAGGGGGTAGAGGCACAGATACGCAGTATTTT,CASSDVGGRGTDTQYF
.,TRBJ2-2,TRBV20-1,.,TGCAGTGCTAGAGGTCGCAGGGGGAACACCGGGGAGCTGTTTTTT,CSARGRRGNTGELFF